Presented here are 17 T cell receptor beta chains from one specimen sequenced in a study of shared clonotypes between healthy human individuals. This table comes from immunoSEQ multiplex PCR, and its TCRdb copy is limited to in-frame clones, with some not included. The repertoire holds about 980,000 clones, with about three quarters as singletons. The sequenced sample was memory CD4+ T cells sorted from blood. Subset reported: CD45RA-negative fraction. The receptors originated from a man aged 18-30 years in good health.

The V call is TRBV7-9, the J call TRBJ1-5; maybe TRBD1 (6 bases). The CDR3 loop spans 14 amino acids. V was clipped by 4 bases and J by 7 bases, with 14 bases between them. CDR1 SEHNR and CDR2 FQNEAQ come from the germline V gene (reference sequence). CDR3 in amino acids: CASSSQGSGQPQHF. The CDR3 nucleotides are TGTGCCAGCAGCTCTCAGGGGTCGGGACAGCCCCAGCATTTT.

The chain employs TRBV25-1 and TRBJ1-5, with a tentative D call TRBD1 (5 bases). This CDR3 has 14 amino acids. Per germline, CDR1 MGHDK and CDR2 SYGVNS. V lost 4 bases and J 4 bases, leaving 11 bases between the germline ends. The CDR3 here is CASSVGSGNQPQHF. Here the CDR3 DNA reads TGTGCCAGCAGTGTCGGGTCAGGGAATCAGCCCCAGCATTTT.

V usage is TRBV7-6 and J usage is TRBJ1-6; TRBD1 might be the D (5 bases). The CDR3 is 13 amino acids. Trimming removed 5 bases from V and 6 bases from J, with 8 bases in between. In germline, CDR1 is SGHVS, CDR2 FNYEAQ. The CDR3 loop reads CASSRGLNSPLHF. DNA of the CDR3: TGTGCCAGCAGCCGGGGCCTTAATTCACCCCTCCACTTT.

The CDR3 DNA is TGTGCCAGTAGTATATCACAGGGGGCAGATACGCAGTATTTT. This translates into CASSISQGADTQYF. The chain recombines TRBV19 with TRBJ2-3, with TRBD1 identical over 8 bases. The V and J ends lost 2 bases and 4 bases, in that order; junction bases with no gene match: 2. Germline loops: CDR1 LNHDA, CDR2 SQIVND (reference sequence). This CDR3 contains 14 residues.

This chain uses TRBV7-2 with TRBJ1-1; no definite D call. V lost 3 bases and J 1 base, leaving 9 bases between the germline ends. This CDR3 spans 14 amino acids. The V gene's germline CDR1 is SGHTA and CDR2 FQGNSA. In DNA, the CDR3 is TGTGCCAGCAGCTTGCTGGGGAAGAACACTGAAGCTTTCTTT. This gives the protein CASSLLGKNTEAFF. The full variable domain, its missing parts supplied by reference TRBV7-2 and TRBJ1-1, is GAGVSQSPSNKVTEKGKDVELRCDPISGHTALYWYRQSLGQGLEFLIYFQGNSAPDKSGLPSDRFSAERTGGSVSTLTIQRTQQEDSAVYLCASSLLGKNTEAFFGQGTRLTVV.

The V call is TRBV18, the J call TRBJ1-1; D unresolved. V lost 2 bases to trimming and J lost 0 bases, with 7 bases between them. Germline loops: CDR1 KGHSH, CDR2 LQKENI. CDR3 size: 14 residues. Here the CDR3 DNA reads TGTGCCAGCTCACCATTGGAAGTGAACACTGAAGCTTTCTTT. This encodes CASSPLEVNTEAFF.

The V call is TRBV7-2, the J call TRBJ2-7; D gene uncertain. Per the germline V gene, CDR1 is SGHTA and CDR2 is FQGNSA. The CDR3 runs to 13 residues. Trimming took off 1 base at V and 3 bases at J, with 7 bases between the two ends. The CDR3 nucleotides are TGTGCCAGCAGCTTAGACAGATACTACGAGCAGTACTTC. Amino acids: CASSLDRYYEQYF.

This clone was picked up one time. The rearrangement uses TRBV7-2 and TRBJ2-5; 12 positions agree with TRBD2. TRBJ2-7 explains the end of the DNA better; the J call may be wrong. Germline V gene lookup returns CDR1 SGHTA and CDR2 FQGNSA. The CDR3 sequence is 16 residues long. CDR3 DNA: TGTGCCAGCAGCTGGACTAGCGGGGCGTCCTCCTACGAGCAGTACTTC. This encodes CASSWTSGASSYEQYF.

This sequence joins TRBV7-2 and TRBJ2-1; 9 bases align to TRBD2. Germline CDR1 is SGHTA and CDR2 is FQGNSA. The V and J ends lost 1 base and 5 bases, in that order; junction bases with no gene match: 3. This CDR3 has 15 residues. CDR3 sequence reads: CASSLGASGNNEQFF. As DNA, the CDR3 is TGTGCCAGCAGCTTAGGGGCTAGCGGGAACAATGAGCAGTTCTTC.

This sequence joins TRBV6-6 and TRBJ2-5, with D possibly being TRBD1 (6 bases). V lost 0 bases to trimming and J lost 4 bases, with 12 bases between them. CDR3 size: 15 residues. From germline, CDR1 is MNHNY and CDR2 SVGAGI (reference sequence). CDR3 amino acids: CASSYSAGAAETQYF. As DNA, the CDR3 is TGTGCCAGCAGTTACTCGGCAGGGGCGGCAGAGACCCAGTACTTC.

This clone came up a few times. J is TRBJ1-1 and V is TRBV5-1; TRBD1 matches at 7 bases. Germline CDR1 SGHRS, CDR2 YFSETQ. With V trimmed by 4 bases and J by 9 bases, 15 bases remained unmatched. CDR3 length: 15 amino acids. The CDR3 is CASSQGIGTEPKAFF. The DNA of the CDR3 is TGCGCCAGCAGCCAGGGTATCGGGACAGAGCCTAAAGCTTTCTTT.

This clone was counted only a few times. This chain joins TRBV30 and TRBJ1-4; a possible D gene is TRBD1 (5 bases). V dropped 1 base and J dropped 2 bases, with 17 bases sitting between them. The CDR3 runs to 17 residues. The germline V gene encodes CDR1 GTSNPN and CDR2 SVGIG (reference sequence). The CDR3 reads CAWSAIPFRGTNEKLFF. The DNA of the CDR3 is TGTGCCTGGAGTGCAATTCCGTTCCGGGGGACTAATGAAAAACTGTTTTTT.

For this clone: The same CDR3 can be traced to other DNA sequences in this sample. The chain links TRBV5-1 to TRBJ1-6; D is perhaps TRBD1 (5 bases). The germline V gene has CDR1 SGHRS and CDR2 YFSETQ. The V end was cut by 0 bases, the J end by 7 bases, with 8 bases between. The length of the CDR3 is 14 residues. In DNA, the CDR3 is TGCGCCAGCAGCTTGGCTGGGGGGAATTCACCCCTCCACTTT. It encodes CASSLAGGNSPLHF.

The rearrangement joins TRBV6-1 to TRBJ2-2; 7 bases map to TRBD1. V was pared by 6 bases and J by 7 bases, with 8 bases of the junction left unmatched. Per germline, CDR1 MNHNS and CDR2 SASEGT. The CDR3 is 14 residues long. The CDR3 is CASRITGEGGELFF. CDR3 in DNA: TGTGCCAGCAGGATTACAGGGGAAGGCGGGGAGCTGTTTTTT.

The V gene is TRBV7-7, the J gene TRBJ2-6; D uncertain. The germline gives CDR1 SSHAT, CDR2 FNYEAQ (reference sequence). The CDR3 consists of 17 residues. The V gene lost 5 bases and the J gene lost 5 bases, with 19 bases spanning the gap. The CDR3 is CASSTHRPQSRANVLTF. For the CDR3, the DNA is TGTGCCAGCAGCACGCATCGGCCACAAAGTCGGGCCAACGTCCTGACTTTC.

The CDR3 region has the DNA TGTGCCAGCAGTGATCAGGGTGATTGGGGTTCACCCCTCCACTTT. Translating it yields CASSDQGDWGSPLHF. The chain employs TRBV6-4 and TRBJ1-6, with D tentatively TRBD1 (5 bases). The CDR3 has 15 residues. Germline V gene sequence: CDR1 MRHNA, CDR2 SNTAGT. V gave up 3 bases and J gave up 9 bases, with 15 bases separating them.

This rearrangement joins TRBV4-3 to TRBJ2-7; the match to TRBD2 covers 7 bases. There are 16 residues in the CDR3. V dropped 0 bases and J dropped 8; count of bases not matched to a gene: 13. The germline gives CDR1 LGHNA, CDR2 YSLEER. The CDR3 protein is CASSQDIGLVIRKQYF. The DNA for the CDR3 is TGCGCCAGCAGCCAAGATATCGGACTAGTAATTAGGAAGCAGTACTTC.